These 24 T cell receptor beta chains were all obtained from the same sample, sequenced in a study of shared clonotypes between healthy human individuals. Profiled with immunoSEQ multiplex PCR; TCRdb holds only in-frame clones, not every one. The repertoire holds about 1 million clones, with approximately 80% as singletons. The sample was memory CD4+ T cells from PBMCs. The subset denotes: CD45RA-negative fraction. The source is a man younger than 30 in good health. Some clones in this sample may be carry-over from other donors' samples.

Regarding this clone: Within the sample, other DNA sequences also encode this same CDR3. The chain recombines TRBV20-1 with TRBJ2-1, with D possibly called TRBD1 or TRBD2 (5 bases each). The germline V gene has CDR1 DFQATT and CDR2 SNEGSKA (reference sequence). V lost 3 bases and J lost 8, with 8 bases in between. The CDR3 sequence is 11 residues long. CDR3 sequence reads: CSASRGDEQFF. The CDR3 DNA sequence: TGCAGTGCTAGTAGAGGGGATGAGCAGTTCTTC.

On this clone: Different DNA sequences within this sample yield the same CDR3. This chain connects TRBV9 to TRBJ2-3, with 8 positions matching TRBD2. J lost 0 bases, V lost 2 bases, and 5 bases had no gene match. This CDR3 region has 16 residues. Germline V gene data show CDR1 as SGDLS and CDR2 as YYNGEE. The CDR3 spells CASSVGTSGSTDTQYF. The DNA of the CDR3 is TGTGCCAGCAGCGTTGGCACTAGCGGAAGCACAGATACGCAGTATTTT.

This chain connects TRBV6-1 to TRBJ1-5, with 10 bases matching TRBD1. CDR3 length: 14 amino acids. Germline V CDR1 and CDR2: MNHNS, SASEGT. V gave up 5 bases and J gave up 5 bases; unmatched junction bases: 3. The CDR3 is CASSRTGGDQPQHF. The CDR3, as DNA: TGTGCCAGCAGTAGGACAGGGGGTGATCAGCCCCAGCATTTT.

This clone occurred a few times. At the DNA level, this CDR3 is encoded by other sequences in the same sample as well. The rearrangement uses TRBV11-2 and TRBJ2-6, with no clear D. V lost 1 base, J lost 2 bases, and 3 bases lay in between. CDR3 size: 14 residues. Germline CDR1 reads SGHAT; CDR2 reads FQNNGV. CDR3 loop: CASSLVTGANVLTF. The CDR3 region has the DNA TGTGCCAGCAGCTTAGTTACTGGGGCCAACGTCCTGACTTTC.

Regarding this clone: Additional DNA sequences in this sample encode the identical CDR3. In nucleotides, the CDR3 is TGTGCCAGCAGTGATAGGGGTAACTATGGCTACACCTTC. This encodes CASSDRGNYGYTF. The V and J genes are TRBV2 and TRBJ1-2; tentatively, D is TRBD1 (5 bases). Trimming left V 3 bases short and J 1 base short, with 6 bases between. CDR3 length equals 13 residues. The germline CDR1 and CDR2 sequences are SNHLY and FYNNEI. Using reference TRBV2 and TRBJ1-2 for the parts outside the CDR3, the full variable domain is EPEVTQTPSHQVTQMGQEVILRCVPISNHLYFYWYRQILGQKVEFLVSFYNNEISEKSEIFDDQFSVERPDGSNFTLKIRSTKLEDSAMYFCASSDRGNYGYTFGSGTRLTVV.

The V call is TRBV2, the J call TRBJ1-4; D gene uncertain. The CDR3 covers 13 residues. The V gene lost 5 bases and the J gene lost 5 bases, with 9 bases spanning the gap. Germline CDR1 and CDR2: SNHLY and FYNNEI. The CDR3 is CASSPGFNEKLFF. The CDR3 DNA reads TGTGCCAGCAGTCCGGGGTTCAATGAAAAACTGTTTTTT.

The chain carries TRBV11-2 and TRBJ1-4, with 9 bases matching TRBD1. Per germline, CDR1 SGHAT and CDR2 FQNNGV. V shed 5 bases and J 8 bases; nucleotides not matched to a gene: 9. The CDR3 contains 15 residues. DNA for the CDR3: TGTGCCAGCAGCCCAAACCGGGACAGGGACGAAAAACTGTTTTTT. Protein: CASSPNRDRDEKLFF. The whole variable domain, filled in from reference TRBV11-2 and TRBJ1-4, reads EAGVAQSPRYKIIEKRQSVAFWCNPISGHATLYWYQQILGQGPKLLIQFQNNGVVDDSQLPKDRFSAERLKGVDSTLKIQPAKLEDSAVYLCASSPNRDRDEKLFFGSGTQLSVL.

A remark on this clone: This same CDR3 is encoded by further DNA sequences in the sample. The chain joins TRBV5-1 to TRBJ2-3; no firm D call. Germline V gives CDR1 SGHRS, CDR2 YFSETQ. The CDR3 has 11 residues. V dropped 1 base and J dropped 6 bases, with 3 bases sitting between them. CDR3 DNA sequence: TGCGCCAGCAGCTTGACCGATACGCAGTATTTT. Translating gives CASSLTDTQYF.

The rearrangement joins TRBV29-1 to TRBJ1-5, with D unresolved. Germline CDR1 SQVTM, CDR2 ANQGSEA. The CDR3 has 13 residues. Trimming removed 6 bases from V and 2 bases from J, with 11 bases in between. In DNA form, the CDR3 reads TGCAGCGTCCAAGGTTTGGGCAATCAGCCCCAGCATTTT. It specifies CSVQGLGNQPQHF.

In this sample, this clone turned up a few times. The CDR3 region is CASSLGAYTGELFF. The CDR3 DNA reads as TGCGCCAGCAGCTTGGGGGCCTACACCGGGGAGCTGTTTTTT. The rearrangement uses TRBV5-1 and TRBJ2-2, with D uncertain. The CDR3 loop spans 14 amino acids. Germline V gene sequence: CDR1 SGHRS, CDR2 YFSETQ. V was cut by 0 bases and J by 3 bases, with 6 bases left in between.

The chain combines TRBV6-6 with TRBJ1-2; D not certain. The CDR3 is 13 amino acids. V was pared by 10 bases and J by 0 bases, with 12 bases between. CDR1 MNHNY and CDR2 SVGAGI come from the germline V gene (reference sequence). The chain's CDR3 is CATSQDSNYGYTF. As DNA, the CDR3 is TGTGCCACCTCTCAGGACTCTAACTATGGCTACACCTTC.

The genes are TRBV5-1 and TRBJ2-1, with 10 bases that match TRBD1. Trimming cost V 4 bases and J 10 bases; bases outside gene matches: 5. The length of the CDR3 is 13 residues. The germline CDR1 and CDR2 sequences are SGHRS and YFSETQ. Written as DNA, the CDR3 is TGCGCCAGCAGCGGGGACAGGGGCAGGGAGCAGTTCTTC. Residues: CASSGDRGREQFF. Variable domain in full (rest from reference TRBV5-1 and TRBJ2-1): KAGVTQTPRYLIKTRGQQVTLSCSPISGHRSVSWYQQTPGQGLQFLFEYFSETQRNKGNFPGRFSGRQFSNSRSEMNVSTLELGDSALYLCASSGDRGREQFFGPGTRLTVL.

The V and J genes are TRBV7-2 and TRBJ2-7; TRBD2 is a possible D gene (5 bases). The CDR3 extends over 14 amino acids. Trimming stripped 2 bases from V and 3 bases from J, with 11 bases between. CDR1 and CDR2 from the germline V gene are SGHTA and FQGNSA. The CDR3, as DNA: TGTGCCAGCAGCTTATCTGAGGGCCGCTACGAGCAGTACTTC. Protein product: CASSLSEGRYEQYF.

The gene calls are TRBV9 and TRBJ2-1, with D tentatively TRBD2 (6 bases). This CDR3 has 14 residues. Germline-derived CDR1 and CDR2 are SGDLS and YYNGEE. V was clipped by 4 bases and J by 4 bases, with 12 bases between them. As DNA, the CDR3 is TGTGCCAGCAGCACGCAGAGCGGGTACAATGAGCAGTTCTTC. It is translated as CASSTQSGYNEQFF. Using reference TRBV9 and TRBJ2-1 for the parts outside the CDR3, the full variable domain is DSGVTQTPKHLITATGQRVTLRCSPRSGDLSVYWYQQSLDQGLQFLIQYYNGEERAKGNILERFSAQQFPDLHSELNLSSLELGDSALYFCASSTQSGYNEQFFGPGTRLTVL.

The chain is built from TRBV28 and TRBJ2-7; weak D call: TRBD1 (6 bases). Between the trimmed V and J ends, which lost 3 bases and 5 bases, there was a span of 14 bases. Germline V lookup: CDR1 MDHEN, CDR2 SYDVKM. The CDR3 loop spans 14 amino acids. The CDR3 sequence: CASSFYRVRDEQYF. DNA of the CDR3: TGTGCCAGCAGTTTCTACAGGGTTCGGGACGAGCAGTACTTC.

The rearrangement links TRBV5-1 to TRBJ2-4, with 12 bases fitting TRBD2. The germline V gene has CDR1 SGHRS and CDR2 YFSETQ. With 0 bases clipped from V and 8 bases from J, the junction kept 6 bases outside the gene matches. CDR3 length: 16 residues. This chain's CDR3 is CASSLGGLAGNDIQYF. The CDR3 DNA is TGCGCCAGCAGCTTGGGTGGACTAGCGGGAAATGACATTCAGTACTTC.

This chain joins TRBV10-3 and TRBJ2-7; a weak D match, TRBD1 (5 bases). The germline gives CDR1 ENHRY, CDR2 SYGVKD. V dropped 8 bases and J dropped 5 bases, with 19 bases sitting between them. The CDR3 runs 14 residues. The CDR3, as DNA: TGTGCCATCGTTAAGGGCCAGGGCAACGACGAGCAGTACTTC. Translating it yields CAIVKGQGNDEQYF.

The rearrangement links TRBV6-1 to TRBJ1-5; D not certain. Germline V lookup: CDR1 MNHNS, CDR2 SASEGT. The CDR3 is made up of 12 amino acids. The V end was cut by 7 bases, the J end by 11 bases, with 15 bases between. The CDR3 loop reads CASTLKGMTQHF. The CDR3 DNA follows: TGTGCCAGCACTCTAAAAGGGATGACCCAGCATTTT.

V is TRBV28 and J is TRBJ2-5; weak D call: TRBD2 (5 bases). CDR1 and CDR2 from the germline V gene are MDHEN and SYDVKM. The CDR3 length is 11 residues. Trimming shortened V by 2 bases and J by 9 bases, and 7 bases separated the two germline ends. The CDR3 is CASSLEGAQYF. DNA for the CDR3: TGTGCCAGCAGTTTAGAGGGAGCCCAGTACTTC.

J is TRBJ2-7 and V is TRBV9, with D perhaps given as TRBD1 or TRBD2 (6 bases each). The CDR3 consists of 14 residues. Germline loops: CDR1 SGDLS, CDR2 YYNGEE. Trimming took off 5 bases at V and 3 bases at J, with 15 bases between the two ends. CDR3 protein: CASSRGERYYEQYF. CDR3 bases: TGTGCCAGCAGTAGGGGGGAGCGTTACTACGAGCAGTACTTC.

CDR3 DNA sequence: TGTGCCAGTAGTAGAACGTCCATCAGGGCAGGTAGTATCGAGACCCAGTACTTC. It translates to CASSRTSIRAGSIETQYF. The genes are TRBV19 and TRBJ2-5; D possibly corresponds to TRBD1 (5 bases). This CDR3 region has 18 residues. The V end lost 4 bases, the J end lost 5 bases, and 26 bases lay between the germline ends. Germline V gene sequence: CDR1 LNHDA, CDR2 SQIVND (reference sequence). Combining the CDR3 with reference TRBV19 and TRBJ2-5 gives the whole variable domain DGGITQSPKYLFRKEGQNVTLSCEQNLNHDAMYWYRQDPGQGLRLIYYSQIVNDFQKGDIAEGYSVSREKKESFPLTVTSAQKNPTAFYLCASSRTSIRAGSIETQYFGPGTRLLVL.

This clone was seen only a few times. J is TRBJ1-1 and V is TRBV19; tentatively, D is TRBD1 (6 bases). CDR3 length: 12 residues. Trimming took off 6 bases at V and 5 bases at J, with 10 bases between the two ends. Germline V CDR1 and CDR2: LNHDA, SQIVND (reference sequence). The CDR3, as DNA: TGTGCCAGTAGCCAGGGGAGGACTGAAGCTTTCTTT. This codes for CASSQGRTEAFF.

The chain links TRBV11-1 to TRBJ2-7, with D unclear. Germline CDR1 is SGHAT and CDR2 is FQDESV (reference sequence). Trimming left V 7 bases short and J 1 base short, with 11 bases between. This CDR3 contains 13 residues. CDR3 amino acids: CASKPHGSYEQYF. CDR3 sequence (DNA): TGTGCCAGCAAACCCCATGGATCCTACGAGCAGTACTTC.

This chain uses TRBV4-1 with TRBJ1-5; 8 positions agree with TRBD1. This CDR3 has 14 amino acids. Germline lookup yields CDR1 MGHRA and CDR2 YSYEKL. J lost 5 bases, V lost 3 bases, and 3 bases had no gene match. This CDR3 reads CASSHQQGDQPQHF. CDR3 nucleotide sequence: TGCGCCAGCAGCCACCAACAGGGGGATCAGCCCCAGCATTTT.